The sample holds a few counts of the clone carrying this T cell receptor beta chain. This sample was included in a study of blood T cell repertoires in COVID-19. At the level of the study: Sites across the United States, Italy and Spain contributed samples from acute and convalescent COVID-19.

In Seattle, patients joined the study during active infection and were tracked longitudinally. Produced via immunoSEQ multiplex PCR; TCRdb's table is partial and in-frame only. The table lists roughly 30,000 clones, roughly 87% of them singletons. CDR1 and CDR2 (germline): SGHAT, FQNNGV. The CDR3 extends over 15 amino acids. J was trimmed by 4 bases and V by 2 bases; bases with no gene match: 7. This receptor was identified in a man aged 55 to 70 with COVID-19, enrolled during active disease. The chain uses TRBV11-2 and TRBJ2-5; 7 nucleotides line up with TRBD2. Sequencing was performed on peripheral blood. CDR3 in DNA: TGTGCCAGCAGCTTAACGGGAGGAGTTTTAGAGACCCAGTACTTC. Its translation is CASSLTGGVLETQYF.